The 27 T cell receptor beta chains in this list originate from one sample, sequenced in a study of beta chain features in type 1 diabetes. Study outcomes and limitations: Moderately but significantly shorter TCRB CDR3s were found in Type 1 diabetes patients in all four CD4+ subsets.

Their antigen targets remain unknown. The isolated RNA, all of it, was reverse transcribed, so expressed TCRB transcripts were what got sequenced. Sequencing was performed with immunoSEQ multiplex PCR; in TCRdb, only in-frame clones are kept and a portion is missing. The sample lists approximately 41,000 clones, approximately 70% occurring once. The sample was Tregs from blood. The origin of the receptors is a man aged 25-45 years with type 1 diabetes. Some clones in this sample may be carry-over from other donors' samples.

This clone was counted between two and nine times. The chain links TRBV19 to TRBJ1-1; D gene uncertain. This CDR3 spans 13 amino acids. V was shortened by 1 base and J by 5 bases, with 8 bases between the two germline ends. Germline lookup yields CDR1 LNHDA and CDR2 SQIVND (reference sequence). CDR3 coding DNA: TGTGCCAGTAGTATAGTTCGGGGTACTGAAGCTTTCTTT. Residues: CASSIVRGTEAFF.

This rearrangement joins TRBV9 to TRBJ2-1, with D tentatively TRBD2 (6 bases). Trimming pared 4 bases from V and 3 bases from J, leaving 20 bases between. The CDR3 is 17 residues long. In germline, CDR1 is SGDLS, CDR2 YYNGEE. CDR3 nucleotide sequence: TGTGCCAGCAGCCCCCGAGAGCCTAGCGACCACTACAATGAGCAGTTCTTC. It yields the protein CASSPREPSDHYNEQFF.

The rearrangement joins TRBV6-5 to TRBJ2-1; TRBD2 agrees at 8 bases. V shed 0 bases and J 4 bases; nucleotides not matched to a gene: 2. The CDR3 runs 15 residues. The germline gives CDR1 MNHEY, CDR2 SVGAGI. The CDR3 coding sequence is TGTGCCAGCAGTTACTCCGGGGGGGCTTACAATGAGCAGTTCTTC. This gives the protein CASSYSGGAYNEQFF.

J is TRBJ2-7 and V is TRBV7-2, with 8 positions matching TRBD1. Germline lookup yields CDR1 SGHTA and CDR2 FQGNSA. Germline trimming cut 4 bases from V and 1 base from J; bases unmatched to any gene: 6. The CDR3 consists of 15 residues. CDR3 sequence: CASSWTGDRSYEQYF. CDR3 DNA sequence: TGTGCCAGCAGCTGGACGGGGGACAGGTCCTACGAGCAGTACTTC.

The chain uses TRBV5-6 and TRBJ2-5; TRBD2 might be the D (5 bases). Germline V gene lookup returns CDR1 SGHDT and CDR2 YYEEEE. V lost 0 bases to trimming and J lost 5 bases, with 17 bases between them. This CDR3 has 16 amino acids. The CDR3 DNA is TGTGCCAGCAGCTTGGCCAGCGGAATAAGAATGGAGACCCAGTACTTC. Residues: CASSLASGIRMETQYF.

There are a few counts of this clone. CDR3 coding DNA: TGTGCCAGCAGCATTAGCAGTCCCACTGAAGCTTTCTTT. The encoded protein is CASSISSPTEAFF. This chain links TRBV7-3 with TRBJ1-1; D remains ambiguous. This CDR3 contains 13 residues. The germline V gene has CDR1 SGHTA and CDR2 FQGTGA. The V end lost 5 bases, the J end lost 4 bases, and 11 bases lay between the germline ends. Together with reference TRBV7-3 and TRBJ1-1, the CDR3 gives the full variable domain: GAGVSQTPSNKVTEKGKYVELRCDPISGHTALYWYRQSLGQGPEFLIYFQGTGAADDSGLPNDRFFAVRPEGSVSTLKIQRTERGDSAVYLCASSISSPTEAFFGQGTRLTVV.

This clone was counted a few times. The rearrangement joins TRBV19 to TRBJ2-2; 7 nucleotides agree with TRBD1. The CDR3 extends over 15 amino acids. V gave up 8 bases and J gave up 0 bases; unmatched junction bases: 6. Germline V gene lookup returns CDR1 LNHDA and CDR2 SQIVND (reference sequence). CDR3 in amino acids: CASATGNANTGELFF. The CDR3 DNA sequence: TGTGCCAGTGCGACAGGGAATGCGAACACCGGGGAGCTGTTTTTT.

Remarks on this clone: Sequence at one end of the junction differs from germline and may be a read error. Other DNA variants within this sample encode the same CDR3. V and J are TRBV4-2 and TRBJ1-1; maybe TRBD1 (6 bases). Germline CDR1 is LGHNA and CDR2 is YNFKEQ. This CDR3 is built from 16 residues. The CDR3 region is CASSQGEFIRDTEAFF. The DNA for the CDR3 is TGTGCCAGCAGCCAAGGAGAGTTCATCCGGGACACTGAAGCTTTCTTC.

This chain joins TRBV2 and TRBJ2-3; D ambiguous. The V end lost 3 bases, the J end lost 6 bases, and 7 bases lay between the germline ends. Germline V lookup: CDR1 SNHLY, CDR2 FYNNEI. CDR3 length: 12 amino acids. In DNA form, the CDR3 reads TGTGCCAGCAGTGAGCTACCGGATACGCAGTATTTT. Residues: CASSELPDTQYF.

In its sample, this clone is medium-sized (0.01 to 0.1%). The CDR3 bases are TGTGCCAGCAGCCAAGAGGTAGCTGTGTTCTTC. This translates into CASSQEVAVFF. This chain connects TRBV4-2 to TRBJ2-1; D gene uncertain. In germline, CDR1 is LGHNA, CDR2 YNFKEQ. Trimming stripped 0 bases from V and 15 bases from J, with 9 bases between. The CDR3 runs to 11 residues.

The rearrangement links TRBV28 to TRBJ1-2; 9 positions agree with TRBD1. With 6 bases clipped from V and 14 bases from J, the junction kept 13 bases outside the gene matches. Germline V CDR1 and CDR2: MDHEN, SYDVKM. CDR3 length: 13 residues. The CDR3 is CASSYPGQGFSTF. In DNA form, the CDR3 reads TGTGCCAGCAGCTACCCCGGACAGGGGTTTTCTACCTTC.

V usage is TRBV9 and J usage is TRBJ2-3; 9 bases are shared with TRBD2. The CDR3 has 14 residues. Trimming cost V 4 bases and J 3 bases; bases outside gene matches: 3. CDR1 is SGDLS and CDR2 is YYNGEE in the germline V gene. Here the CDR3 reads CASSKAGGTDTQYF. CDR3 bases: TGTGCCAGCAGCAAGGCGGGGGGGACAGATACGCAGTATTTT.

The sample holds a few counts of this clone. The CDR3 protein is CASSLVGQGLQYF. The CDR3 DNA is TGTGCCAGCAGCTTAGTGGGCCAGGGACTGCAGTATTTT. The chain links TRBV7-9 to TRBJ2-3; tentative D call: TRBD2 (6 bases). This CDR3 region has 13 residues. Trimming left V 1 base short and J 11 bases short, with 13 bases between. The V gene's germline CDR1 is SEHNR and CDR2 FQNEAQ (reference sequence).

The CDR3: CASSEDQGALDGYTF. The CDR3 DNA reads as TGTGCCAGCAGCGAAGATCAGGGGGCCTTGGATGGCTACACCTTC. This rearrangement joins TRBV5-4 to TRBJ1-2, with 8 bases aligning to TRBD1. This CDR3 region has 15 residues. Germline V gene lookup returns CDR1 SGHNT and CDR2 YYREEE (reference sequence). V lost 4 bases and J lost 6; bases outside the gene matches: 11.

The chain links TRBV6-1 to TRBJ1-1; the D gene is possibly TRBD1 (6 bases). The CDR3 totals 14 residues. CDR1 and CDR2 from the germline V gene are MNHNS and SASEGT. The germline V and J ends were trimmed by 6 bases and 8 bases, with 19 bases remaining between them. In DNA, the CDR3 is TGTGCCAGCAGAGAATCAGGGGCCCAACCGGAAGCTTTCTTT. This translates into CASRESGAQPEAFF.

The V gene is TRBV2, the J gene TRBJ2-1; 13 bases align to TRBD2. The CDR3 is 14 residues long. Per germline, CDR1 SNHLY and CDR2 FYNNEI. V lost 5 bases and J lost 5; bases outside the gene matches: 0. CDR3 sequence: CASSTSGGDNEQFF. The DNA of the CDR3 is TGTGCCAGCAGTACTAGCGGGGGGGACAATGAGCAGTTCTTC.

In this sample, this clone turned up once. The V call is TRBV18, the J call TRBJ1-1, with 7 bases identical to TRBD1. The CDR3 covers 15 residues. V lost 3 bases, J lost 6 bases, and 10 bases stayed unmatched. Germline V CDR1 and CDR2: KGHSH, LQKENI. The CDR3: CASSPGTAVYAEAFF. The CDR3 DNA is TGTGCCAGCTCACCCGGGACAGCCGTTTATGCTGAAGCTTTCTTT.

This clone was seen a handful of times. The V and J genes are TRBV18 and TRBJ1-3; 7 positions agree with TRBD1. Trimming removed 8 bases from V and 5 bases from J; junction bases left unmatched: 6. The CDR3 sequence is 13 residues long. CDR1 is KGHSH, CDR2 LQKENI, per germline. In DNA, the CDR3 is TGTGCCAGCCGAGGGGACAGCCGAAACACCATATATTTT. This gives the protein CASRGDSRNTIYF.

The chain combines TRBV10-3 with TRBJ2-5; D gene ambiguous. From germline, CDR1 is ENHRY and CDR2 SYGVKD. This CDR3 is 12 amino acids long. V lost 4 bases, J lost 4 bases, and 7 bases lay in between. In DNA, the CDR3 is TGTGCCATCAGTGTTCGAGGAGAGACCCAGTACTTC. This sequence encodes CAISVRGETQYF.

This clone was counted a few times. The chain uses TRBV2 and TRBJ1-5; maybe TRBD1 (5 bases). The ends were cut back, 5 bases at V and 2 bases at J, with 10 bases in the middle. The CDR3 consists of 14 residues. The germline V gene has CDR1 SNHLY and CDR2 FYNNEI. The CDR3 loop reads CASSPTGGNQPQHF. The CDR3 nucleotides read TGTGCCAGCAGTCCGACGGGGGGCAATCAGCCCCAGCATTTT. The complete variable domain, with remaining parts taken from reference TRBV2 and TRBJ1-5, reads EPEVTQTPSHQVTQMGQEVILRCVPISNHLYFYWYRQILGQKVEFLVSFYNNEISEKSEIFDDQFSVERPDGSNFTLKIRSTKLEDSAMYFCASSPTGGNQPQHFGDGTRLSIL.

The V gene is TRBV9, the J gene TRBJ2-1; D possibly corresponds to TRBD2 (6 bases). Deletions cut 0 bases from V and 6 bases from J, with 16 bases between. This CDR3 has 16 residues. Germline values: CDR1 SGDLS, CDR2 YYNGEE. The CDR3, as DNA: TGTGCCAGCAGCGTAGGGGGAGCAGGCGGGATCAATGAGCAGTTCTTC. Residues: CASSVGGAGGINEQFF.

Only a few counts were recorded for this clone. This chain connects TRBV2 to TRBJ1-6; D ambiguous. Deletions cut 3 bases from V and 9 bases from J, with 6 bases between. The CDR3 contains 12 residues. The germline V gene encodes CDR1 SNHLY and CDR2 FYNNEI. CDR3 sequence: CASSERVSPLHF. The CDR3, as DNA: TGTGCCAGCAGTGAGCGGGTTTCACCCCTCCACTTT.

The chain's CDR3 is CASSLRVHSGANVLTF. The CDR3 DNA sequence: TGTGCCAGCAGCTTGAGAGTCCACTCTGGGGCCAACGTCCTGACTTTC. The chain recombines TRBV5-4 with TRBJ2-6; D is unresolved. This CDR3 region has 16 residues. Germline V gene sequence: CDR1 SGHNT, CDR2 YYREEE (reference sequence). The germline V and J ends were trimmed by 1 base and 0 bases, with 8 bases remaining between them. Complete variable domain (other parts from reference TRBV5-4 and TRBJ2-6): ETGVTQSPTHLIKTRGQQVTLRCSSQSGHNTVSWYQQALGQGPQFIFQYYREEENGRGNFPPRFSGLQFPNYSSELNVNALELDDSALYLCASSLRVHSGANVLTFGAGSRLTVL.

The genes are TRBV4-3 and TRBJ2-1; 10 bases map to TRBD2. V shed 3 bases and J 9 bases; nucleotides not matched to a gene: 14. The CDR3 loop spans 17 amino acids. The V gene's germline CDR1 is LGHNA and CDR2 YSLEER. CDR3 sequence: CASSQASGGPRGFEQFF. The CDR3 DNA reads as TGCGCCAGCAGCCAGGCTAGCGGGGGCCCCAGGGGTTTTGAGCAGTTCTTC.

J is TRBJ1-2 and V is TRBV6-6, with D uncertain. This CDR3 has 12 residues. Per germline, CDR1 MNHNY and CDR2 SVGAGI (reference sequence). V shed 4 bases and J shed 8 bases, with 11 bases lying between them. The CDR3 nucleotides are TGTGCCAGCAGTTCGGCGGCGCTCGGCTACACCTTC. Translating gives CASSSAALGYTF.

Concerning this clone: This same CDR3 is encoded by further DNA sequences in the sample. V usage is TRBV2 and J usage is TRBJ1-6; 9 positions match TRBD1. V was pared by 6 bases and J by 9 bases, with 15 bases of the junction left unmatched. Germline CDR1 SNHLY, CDR2 FYNNEI. The CDR3 extends over 17 amino acids. The CDR3 protein is CASRAGFRDRGFSPLHF. For the CDR3, the DNA is TGTGCCAGCAGAGCGGGGTTTCGCGACAGGGGGTTTTCACCCCTCCACTTT.

The chain joins TRBV5-1 to TRBJ2-3; TRBD2 matches 12 bases. V dropped 2 bases and J dropped 5; count of bases not matched to a gene: 6. Germline assignment: CDR1 SGHRS and CDR2 YFSETQ. The CDR3 totals 16 residues. Here the CDR3 DNA reads TGCGCCAGCAGCTTACCTAGCGGGGGGGCCAGAGATACGCAGTATTTT. Its translation: CASSLPSGGARDTQYF.